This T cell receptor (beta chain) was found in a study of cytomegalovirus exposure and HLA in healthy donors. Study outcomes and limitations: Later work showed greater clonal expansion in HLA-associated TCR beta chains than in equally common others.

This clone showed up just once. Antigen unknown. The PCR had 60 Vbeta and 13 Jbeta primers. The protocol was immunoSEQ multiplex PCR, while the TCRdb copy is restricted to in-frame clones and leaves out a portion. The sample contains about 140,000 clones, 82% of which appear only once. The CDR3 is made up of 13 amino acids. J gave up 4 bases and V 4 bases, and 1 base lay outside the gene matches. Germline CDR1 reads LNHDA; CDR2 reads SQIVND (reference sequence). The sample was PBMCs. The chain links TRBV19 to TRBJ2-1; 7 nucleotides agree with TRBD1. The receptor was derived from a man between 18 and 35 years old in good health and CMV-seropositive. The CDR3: CASSTGQYNEQFF. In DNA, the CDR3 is TGTGCCAGTAGTACGGGACAGTACAATGAGCAGTTCTTC.